This record looks at one TCR beta chain sequence and its context. This sample was included in a study of blood T cell repertoires in COVID-19. Study-level information: Samples representing acute and convalescent COVID-19 were sourced from the United States, Italy and Spain. Sample material is recorded as cDNA or gDNA derived from T cells, B-cell-depleted T cells, or PBMCs.

Germline V gives CDR1 LGHNT, CDR2 FRNRAP. J was trimmed by 6 bases and V by 0 bases; bases with no gene match: 6. CDR3 length: 15 amino acids. Authors' methods: From reference gene primer amplification, estimates of nucleated cell counts were derived. The table came from immunoSEQ multiplex PCR; TCRdb's copy has only in-frame clones and leaves some out. V, J and clone size are taken as reported in that table, and D and trimming were inferred from the DNA itself. The table lists 49,000 or so clones, approximately 88% of them singletons. The sequenced material came from peripheral blood. The receptor's source is a man in his forties or fifties with acute or convalescent COVID-19. V usage is TRBV12-5 and J usage is TRBJ1-2; TRBD1 matches 8 bases. This chain's CDR3 is CASGLVWTGRNGYTF. CDR3 in DNA: TGTGCTAGTGGTTTGGTATGGACAGGGAGAAATGGCTACACCTTC. The whole variable domain, filled in from reference TRBV12-5 and TRBJ1-2, reads DARVTQTPRHKVTEMGQEVTMRCQPILGHNTVFWYRQTMMQGLELLAYFRNRAPLDDSGMPKDRFSAEMPDATLATLKIQPSEPRDSAVYFCASGLVWTGRNGYTFGSGTRLTVV.